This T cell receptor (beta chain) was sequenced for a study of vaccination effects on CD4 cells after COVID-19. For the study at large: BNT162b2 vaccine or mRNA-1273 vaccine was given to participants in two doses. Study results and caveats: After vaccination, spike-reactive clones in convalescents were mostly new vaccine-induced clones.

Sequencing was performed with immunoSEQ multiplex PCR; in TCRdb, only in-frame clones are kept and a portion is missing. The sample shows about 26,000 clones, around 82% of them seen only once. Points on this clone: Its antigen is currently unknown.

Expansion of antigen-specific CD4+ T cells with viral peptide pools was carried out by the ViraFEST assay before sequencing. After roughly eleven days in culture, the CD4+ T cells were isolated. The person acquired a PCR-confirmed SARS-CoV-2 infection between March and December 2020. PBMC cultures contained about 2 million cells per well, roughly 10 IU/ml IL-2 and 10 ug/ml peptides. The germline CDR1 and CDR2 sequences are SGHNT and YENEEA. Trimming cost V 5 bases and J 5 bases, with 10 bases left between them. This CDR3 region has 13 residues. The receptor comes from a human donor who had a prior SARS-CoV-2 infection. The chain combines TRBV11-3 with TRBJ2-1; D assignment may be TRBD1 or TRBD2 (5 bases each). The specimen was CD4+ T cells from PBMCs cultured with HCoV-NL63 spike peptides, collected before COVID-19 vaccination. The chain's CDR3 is CASSAGTDNEQFF. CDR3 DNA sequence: TGTGCCAGCAGCGCAGGGACCGACAATGAGCAGTTCTTC.